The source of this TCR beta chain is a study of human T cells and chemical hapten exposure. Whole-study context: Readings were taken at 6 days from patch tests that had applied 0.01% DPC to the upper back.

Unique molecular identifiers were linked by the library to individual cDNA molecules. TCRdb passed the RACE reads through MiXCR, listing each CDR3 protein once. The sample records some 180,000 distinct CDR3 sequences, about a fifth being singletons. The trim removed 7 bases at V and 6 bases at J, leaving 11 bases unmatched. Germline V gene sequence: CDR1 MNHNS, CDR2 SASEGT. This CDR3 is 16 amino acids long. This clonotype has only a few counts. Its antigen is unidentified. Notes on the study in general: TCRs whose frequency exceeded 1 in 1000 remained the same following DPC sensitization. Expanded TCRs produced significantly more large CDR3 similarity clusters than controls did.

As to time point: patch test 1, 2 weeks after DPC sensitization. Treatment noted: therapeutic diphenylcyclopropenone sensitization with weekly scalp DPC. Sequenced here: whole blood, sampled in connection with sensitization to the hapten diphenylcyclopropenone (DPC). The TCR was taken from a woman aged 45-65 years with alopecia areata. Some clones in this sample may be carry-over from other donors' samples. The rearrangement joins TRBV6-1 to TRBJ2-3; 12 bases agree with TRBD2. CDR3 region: CASNSLLAGGDDTQYF. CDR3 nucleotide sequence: TGTGCCAGCAACAGCTTACTAGCGGGAGGTGATGATACGCAGTATTTT.